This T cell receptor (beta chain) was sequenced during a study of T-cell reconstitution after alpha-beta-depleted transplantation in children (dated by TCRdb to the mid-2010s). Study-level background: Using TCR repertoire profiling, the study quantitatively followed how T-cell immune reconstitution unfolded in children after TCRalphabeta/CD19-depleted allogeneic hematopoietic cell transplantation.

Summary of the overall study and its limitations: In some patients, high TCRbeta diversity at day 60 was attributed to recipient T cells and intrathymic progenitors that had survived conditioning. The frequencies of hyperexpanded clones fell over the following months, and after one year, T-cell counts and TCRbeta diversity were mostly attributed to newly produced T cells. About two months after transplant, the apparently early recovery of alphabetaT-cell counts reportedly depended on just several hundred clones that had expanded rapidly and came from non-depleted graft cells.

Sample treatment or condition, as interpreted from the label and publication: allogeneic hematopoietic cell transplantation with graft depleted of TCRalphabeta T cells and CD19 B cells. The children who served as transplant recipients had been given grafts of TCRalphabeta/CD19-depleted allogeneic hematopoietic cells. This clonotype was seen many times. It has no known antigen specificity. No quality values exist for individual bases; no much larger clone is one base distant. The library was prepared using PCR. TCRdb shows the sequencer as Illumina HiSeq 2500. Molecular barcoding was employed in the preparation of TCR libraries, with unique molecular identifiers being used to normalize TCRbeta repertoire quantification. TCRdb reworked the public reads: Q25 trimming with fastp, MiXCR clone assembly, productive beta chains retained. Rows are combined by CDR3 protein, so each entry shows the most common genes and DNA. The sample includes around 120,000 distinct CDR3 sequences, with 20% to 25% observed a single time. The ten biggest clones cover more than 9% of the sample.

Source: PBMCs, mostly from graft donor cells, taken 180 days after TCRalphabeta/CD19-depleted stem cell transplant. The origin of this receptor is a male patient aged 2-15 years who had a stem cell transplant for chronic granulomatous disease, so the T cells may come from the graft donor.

The nucleotide sequence reads TGTGCCAGCAGTACTACAGGGGAATACGAGCAGTACTTC. This gives the protein CASSTTGEYEQYF. The chain is assembled from TRBV12-3 or TRBV12-4 and TRBJ2-7, and 7 junction bases match TRBD1. Trimming removed 5 bases from V and 4 bases from J; the gene matches leave 5 bases unexplained. The CDR3 covers 13 residues, taking in both the cysteine and the phenylalanine. Only the CDR3 DNA stays, 39 bases, in frame from base 1.